The 22 T cell receptor beta chains presented below share a single source sample, sequenced in a study of memory CD4+ T cells and cytomegalovirus serostatus. Method: immunoSEQ multiplex PCR; TCRdb's copy keeps in-frame clones and lacks some. The sample has approximately 74,000 clones, about 70% seen once. Single viable CD3+CD4+CD8-CD45RO+ cells were sorted as the memory CD4+ T cells. The sample comprised memory CD4+ T cells from blood. The receptors stem from an adult in good health and CMV-seropositive.

V is TRBV7-2 and J is TRBJ1-3, with D possibly TRBD1 on 5 matching bases. The V and J ends lost 5 bases and 2 bases respectively, with 13 bases between them. The germline CDR1 and CDR2 sequences are SGHTA and FQGNSA. The CDR3 runs to 15 residues. CDR3 in DNA: TGTGCCAGCAGCCCGTTTTGGGGGGCTGGAAACACCATATATTTT. Translating gives CASSPFWGAGNTIYF.

This clone has only a few counts. The rearrangement links TRBV6-4 to TRBJ1-5; the D is unclear. Germline loops: CDR1 MRHNA, CDR2 SNTAGT. The CDR3 extends over 14 amino acids. The ends were cut back, 11 bases at V and 0 bases at J, with 14 bases in the middle. CDR3 DNA sequence: TGTGCCGCGAAGTCCACAGATAGCAATCAGCCCCAGCATTTT. Its translation: CAAKSTDSNQPQHF.

The chain links TRBV28 to TRBJ1-2, with 9 bases identical to TRBD1. Germline assignment: CDR1 MDHEN and CDR2 SYDVKM. This CDR3 contains 15 residues. V lost 4 bases, J lost 0 bases, and 3 bases stayed unmatched. The CDR3 sequence is CASSSGTGSNYGYTF. CDR3 in DNA: TGTGCCAGCAGTTCCGGGACAGGGTCTAACTATGGCTACACCTTC.

The chain is built from TRBV5-1 and TRBJ1-1; no firm D call. The CDR3 totals 13 residues. CDR1 and CDR2 (germline): SGHRS, YFSETQ. V lost 4 bases and J 2 bases, leaving 9 bases between the germline ends. The CDR3 loop is CASSVDVNTEAFF. The CDR3, as DNA: TGCGCCAGCAGCGTCGACGTCAACACTGAAGCTTTCTTT.

CDR3 bases: TGTGCCAGTAGTAAGGGACAGCTCCTGGCAGAGCAGTACTTC. Protein sequence: CASSKGQLLAEQYF. The chain links TRBV19 to TRBJ2-7; TRBD1 matches at 7 bases. The CDR3 extends over 14 amino acids. CDR1 and CDR2 (germline): LNHDA, SQIVND (reference sequence). Germline trimming cut 4 bases from V and 7 bases from J; bases unmatched to any gene: 10.

This chain connects TRBV29-1 to TRBJ1-2, with D possibly matching TRBD1 (5 bases). CDR3 size: 11 residues. V shed 4 bases and J shed 8 bases, with 11 bases lying between them. Germline V gene sequence: CDR1 SQVTM, CDR2 ANQGSEA. CDR3 in amino acids: CSVGDDKGYTF. The CDR3 nucleotides are TGCAGCGTTGGGGACGATAAGGGCTACACCTTC.

Comment on this clone: The junction differs from germline at one of its ends, possibly a read error. V gene TRBV2 combines with J gene TRBJ1-3; D not resolved. The CDR3 contains 15 residues. Germline V gene data show CDR1 as SNHLY and CDR2 as FYNNEI. The CDR3 coding sequence is TGTGCCAGCAGAACTAATTCCTTTGGTGGAGACACCATATATTTT. It yields the protein CASRTNSFGGDTIYF.

The chain carries TRBV11-2 and TRBJ1-5; 7 nucleotides match TRBD1. The CDR3 contains 14 residues. The V gene end was trimmed by 4 bases and the J gene end by 3 bases; junction bases not matched to a gene: 3. Looked up from germline, CDR1 is SGHAT and CDR2 is FQNNGV. The chain's CDR3 is CASSSGQYNQPQHF. The CDR3 region has the DNA TGTGCCAGCAGCTCGGGACAGTACAATCAGCCCCAGCATTTT.

The CDR3 here is CASSQGRVEKLFF. The CDR3 DNA follows: TGCGCCAGCAGCCAAGGTCGAGTTGAAAAACTGTTTTTT. The gene calls are TRBV4-3 and TRBJ1-4, with D uncertain. The ends were cut back, 1 base at V and 7 bases at J, with 7 bases in the middle. CDR1 LGHNA and CDR2 YSLEER come from the germline V gene. This CDR3 spans 13 amino acids.

The gene calls are TRBV4-3 and TRBJ1-4; no reliable D call. CDR1 and CDR2 (germline): LGHNA, YSLEER. Trimming took off 1 base at V and 5 bases at J, with 11 bases between the two ends. This CDR3 spans 15 amino acids. CDR3 residues: CASSQVLQANEKLFF. CDR3 DNA: TGCGCCAGCAGCCAAGTTTTGCAGGCAAATGAAAAACTGTTTTTT.

This clone was observed once. This chain links TRBV4-1 with TRBJ2-3; 9 nucleotides agree with TRBD2. The CDR3 contains 16 residues. Germline lookup yields CDR1 MGHRA and CDR2 YSYEKL. The junction had 5 bases not matched to a gene; V was cut back by 2 bases and J by 2 bases. CDR3 in amino acids: CASSQLAGADTDTQYF. Written as DNA, the CDR3 is TGCGCCAGCAGCCAATTAGCGGGGGCCGACACAGATACGCAGTATTTT.

The J gene is TRBJ2-7, the V gene TRBV11-2; 9 bases fit TRBD2. This CDR3 comprises 14 residues. Germline V lookup: CDR1 SGHAT, CDR2 FQNNGV. Losses at the gene ends were 5 bases for V and 3 bases for J; bases not matched to a gene: 5. In DNA form, the CDR3 reads TGTGCCAGCAGCCCTTTGCGGGGGGGCTACGAGCAGTACTTC. This sequence encodes CASSPLRGGYEQYF.

V and J are TRBV2 and TRBJ1-5, with unresolved D. The CDR3 has 13 residues. Per the germline V gene, CDR1 is SNHLY and CDR2 is FYNNEI. V was trimmed by 8 bases and J by 4 bases, leaving 12 bases between them. The CDR3 DNA reads as TGTGCCAGCGATAAGGGAAAAAATCAGCCCCAGCATTTT. Its translation: CASDKGKNQPQHF.

This rearrangement joins TRBV29-1 to TRBJ2-1, with D perhaps matching TRBD1 (6 bases). CDR3 length: 13 amino acids. The V end lost 2 bases, the J end lost 1 base, and 6 bases lay between the germline ends. Per germline, CDR1 SQVTM and CDR2 ANQGSEA. The chain's CDR3 is CSVEQGSYNEQFF. The DNA for the CDR3 is TGCAGCGTTGAACAGGGGTCCTACAATGAGCAGTTCTTC.

A single count supports this clone. V and J are TRBV11-2 and TRBJ2-1; D is unresolved. V shed 2 bases and J shed 10 bases, with 15 bases lying between them. The V gene's germline CDR1 is SGHAT and CDR2 FQNNGV. The length of the CDR3 is 14 residues. CDR3 region: CASSLTHGSDEQFF. The DNA for the CDR3 is TGTGCCAGCAGCTTAACCCACGGAAGTGACGAGCAGTTCTTC.

The rearrangement links TRBV7-6 to TRBJ2-7; 8 nucleotides agree with TRBD1. V lost 6 bases, J lost 7 bases, and 14 bases stayed unmatched. The V gene's germline CDR1 is SGHVS and CDR2 FNYEAQ. CDR3 length: 15 residues. For the CDR3, the DNA is TGTGCCAGCAGTCCTTATCAGGGGGCTTCGAGGGAGCAGTACTTC. It encodes CASSPYQGASREQYF.

V and J are TRBV27 and TRBJ1-3; D gene unclear. The CDR3 runs to 13 residues. V was shortened by 6 bases and J by 4 bases, with 10 bases between the two germline ends. CDR1 and CDR2 from the germline V gene are MNHEY and SMNVEV (reference sequence). The CDR3 sequence is CASSLDGGNTIYF. CDR3 sequence (DNA): TGTGCCAGCAGCTTGGACGGGGGAAACACCATATATTTT.

This clone has only a few counts. The chain joins TRBV4-1 to TRBJ1-1; 8 positions match TRBD1. CDR3 length equals 14 residues. Germline V gives CDR1 MGHRA, CDR2 YSYEKL. V lost 3 bases, J lost 0 bases, and 0 bases stayed unmatched. The CDR3 DNA is TGCGCCAGCAGCCAGGACAGGGTGAACACTGAAGCTTTCTTT. It codes for CASSQDRVNTEAFF.

The chain carries TRBV4-2 and TRBJ2-1, with D perhaps TRBD2 (5 bases). The V and J ends lost 0 bases and 3 bases respectively, with 15 bases between them. CDR3 length equals 17 residues. Germline V gene lookup returns CDR1 LGHNA and CDR2 YNFKEQ. DNA of the CDR3: TGTGCCAGCAGCCAAGAACGGATGGAGGCCGACTACAATGAGCAGTTCTTC. This translates into CASSQERMEADYNEQFF.

The chain links TRBV10-3 to TRBJ2-1; TRBD2 is a possible D gene (6 bases). From germline, CDR1 is ENHRY and CDR2 SYGVKD. The CDR3 length is 13 residues. Trimming took 6 bases from V and 4 from J, leaving 10 bases between them. The CDR3 sequence is CAISRAGYNEQFF. CDR3 in DNA: TGTGCCATCAGCCGCGCGGGGTACAATGAGCAGTTCTTC.

This clone was observed a handful of times. The V and J genes are TRBV7-9 and TRBJ1-1; D gene uncertain. The CDR3 covers 12 residues. The V end was cut by 3 bases, the J end by 1 base, with 3 bases between. CDR1 is SEHNR and CDR2 is FQNEAQ in the germline V gene (reference sequence). CDR3: CASSFTNTEAFF. CDR3 bases: TGTGCCAGCAGCTTTACGAACACTGAAGCTTTCTTT.

This clone showed up just a few times. V is TRBV11-2 and J is TRBJ1-1, with D possibly TRBD1 on 5 matching bases. Germline V gene sequence: CDR1 SGHAT, CDR2 FQNNGV. Trimming cost V 3 bases and J 0 bases, with 8 bases left between them. The CDR3 has 14 amino acids. CDR3: CASSFDSVNTEAFF. DNA of the CDR3: TGTGCCAGCAGCTTCGACAGCGTGAACACTGAAGCTTTCTTT.